These T cell receptor beta chains were read from a single sample in a study of chemoradiotherapy in HPV16-positive cancers. Sequencing used immunoSEQ multiplex PCR; TCRdb keeps in-frame clones, though not all of them. The data hold some 19,000 clones, with about 80% observed a single time. The sequencing used blood, collected from a patient who underwent chemoradiotherapy. Source of these receptors: a human donor with HPV-associated anogenital cancer. Both conserved end residues are part of each CDR3. A D gene is named only where the DNA matches it firmly. Size is omitted from some rows. Given values are once, few, many or a class for expanded clones.

D gene: -; V gene: TRBV11-2; J gene: TRBJ1-4; clone size: -; CDR3 DNA: TGTGCCAGCAGCCCCCGGGGGGGGAGAGCCTTAACCCAGTTTTTT; CDR3 protein: CASSPRGGRALTQFF
D gene: -; V gene: TRBV5-1; J gene: TRBJ2-2; clone size: -; CDR3 DNA: TGCGCCAGCAGCATGCTAGCTCGAAACACCGGGGAGCTGTTTTTT; CDR3 protein: CASSMLARNTGELFF
D gene: -; V gene: TRBV5-6; J gene: TRBJ1-1; clone size: -; CDR3 DNA: TGTGCCAGCACCTGGGGTGACACTGAAGCTTTCTTT; CDR3 protein: CASTWGDTEAFF
D gene: TRBD2; V gene: TRBV2; J gene: TRBJ2-1; clone size: large; CDR3 DNA: TGTGCCAGCAGTGGTCTACTAGCGGGGGACAATGAGCAGTTCTTC; CDR3 protein: CASSGLLAGDNEQFF
D gene: -; V gene: TRBV19; J gene: TRBJ1-5; clone size: -; CDR3 DNA: TGTGCCAGTAGTTCCCCTGCGGCAGGGTATAGCAATCAGCCCCAGCATTTT; CDR3 protein: CASSSPAAGYSNQPQHF
D gene: TRBD1; V gene: TRBV19; J gene: TRBJ1-2; clone size: -; CDR3 DNA: TGTGCCAGCGATGGAGGGACAGGGGGCGCGGGTGGCTACACCTTC; CDR3 protein: CASDGGTGGAGGYTF
D gene: -; V gene: TRBV15; J gene: TRBJ2-7; clone size: -; CDR3 DNA: TGTGCCACCAGCAGAGATCGGCACTACGAGCAGTACTTC; CDR3 protein: CATSRDRHYEQYF
D gene: -; V gene: TRBV28; J gene: TRBJ1-2; clone size: -; CDR3 DNA: TGTGCCAGCTCAGCCGGGTCTCAAGCGGGTGGCTACACCTTC; CDR3 protein: CASSAGSQAGGYTF
D gene: TRBD1; V gene: TRBV19; J gene: TRBJ1-1; clone size: -; CDR3 DNA: TGTGCCAGTAGTATAGGAGCCAGGGGGCGTGGGAGTACTGAAGCTTTCTTT; CDR3 protein: CASSIGARGRGSTEAFF
D gene: -; V gene: TRBV13; J gene: TRBJ1-5; clone size: -; CDR3 DNA: TGTGCCAGCAGCATAGGGGGAAATCAGCCCCAGCATTTT; CDR3 protein: CASSIGGNQPQHF
D gene: TRBD1; V gene: TRBV5-6; J gene: TRBJ1-4; clone size: -; CDR3 DNA: TGTGCCAGCAGCTTGGGACAGGGGGTCTCAACTAATGAAAAACTGTTTTTT; CDR3 protein: CASSLGQGVSTNEKLFF
D gene: -; V gene: TRBV7-2; J gene: TRBJ2-2; clone size: once; CDR3 DNA: TGTGCCAGCAGCTTAGGGGGCACCGGGGAGCTGTTTTTT; CDR3 protein: CASSLGGTGELFF
D gene: -; V gene: TRBV7-9; J gene: TRBJ1-1; clone size: -; CDR3 DNA: TGTGCCAGCAGCTTACGCAGGGGTCTCACTGAAGCTTTCTTT; CDR3 protein: CASSLRRGLTEAFF
D gene: TRBD2; V gene: TRBV11-2; J gene: TRBJ2-2; clone size: -; CDR3 DNA: TGTGCCAGCAGCTTAAACATAGCGGGGGGGTCCACCGGGGAGCTGTTTTTT; CDR3 protein: CASSLNIAGGSTGELFF
D gene: TRBD2; V gene: TRBV10-3; J gene: TRBJ2-1; clone size: -; CDR3 DNA: TGTGCCATCAGTGACCCGACTAGCGGGGACAGGAATGAGCAGTTCTTC; CDR3 protein: CAISDPTSGDRNEQFF
D gene: -; V gene: TRBV5-1; J gene: TRBJ2-6; clone size: -; CDR3 DNA: TGCGCCAGCAGCCCCTACGGTGGTACCCTTCCCTCTGGGGCCAACGTCCTGACTTTC; CDR3 protein: CASSPYGGTLPSGANVLTF
D gene: TRBD2; V gene: TRBV7-3; J gene: TRBJ2-5; clone size: once; CDR3 DNA: TGTGCCAGCAGCGCTCTTAGCGGGGGGCAAGAGACCCAGTACTTC; CDR3 protein: CASSALSGGQETQYF
D gene: -; V gene: TRBV18; J gene: TRBJ1-3; clone size: -; CDR3 DNA: TGTGCCAGCTCACCTTCGGACAGCTCTGGAAACACCATATATTTT; CDR3 protein: CASSPSDSSGNTIYF
D gene: -; V gene: TRBV6-5; J gene: TRBJ2-6; clone size: -; CDR3 DNA: TGTGCCAGCGAGGGCTCTGGGGCCAACGTCCTGACTTTC; CDR3 protein: CASEGSGANVLTF
D gene: -; V gene: TRBV29-1; J gene: TRBJ2-5; clone size: once; CDR3 DNA: TGCAGCGTTGAAGATAAGGGTCGGGAGACCCAGTACTTC; CDR3 protein: CSVEDKGRETQYF
D gene: -; V gene: TRBV4-1; J gene: TRBJ2-7; clone size: -; CDR3 DNA: TGCGCCAGCAGCCAAGAAGTCGGAGACAGCTCCTACGAGCAGTACTTC; CDR3 protein: CASSQEVGDSSYEQYF
D gene: -; V gene: TRBV19; J gene: TRBJ1-1; clone size: few; CDR3 DNA: TGTGCCAGTAGTACATTCGGGTCGAACATCGGGGCTTTCTTT; CDR3 protein: CASSTFGSNIGAFF
D gene: -; V gene: TRBV18; J gene: TRBJ1-6; clone size: few; CDR3 DNA: TGTGCCAGCTCACCAGGGGGAGACAGGTCCTCACCCCTCCACTTT; CDR3 protein: CASSPGGDRSSPLHF
D gene: TRBD2; V gene: TRBV7-9; J gene: TRBJ2-7; clone size: -; CDR3 DNA: TGTGCCAGCAAACCTAACGGGGGGGACTACGAGCAGTACTTC; CDR3 protein: CASKPNGGDYEQYF
D gene: -; V gene: TRBV9; J gene: TRBJ2-3; clone size: -; CDR3 DNA: TGTGCCAGCAGCGAACTAGGAGGTTCGCAGTATTTT; CDR3 protein: CASSELGGSQYF
D gene: -; V gene: TRBV7-2; J gene: TRBJ1-3; clone size: -; CDR3 DNA: TGTGCCAGCAGCCCCCGGACGAGCACCATATATTTT; CDR3 protein: CASSPRTSTIYF
D gene: -; V gene: TRBV6-1; J gene: TRBJ1-5; clone size: -; CDR3 DNA: TGTGCCAGCAGTGAAGCGGGGTGGCAGCCCCAGCATTTT; CDR3 protein: CASSEAGWQPQHF
D gene: TRBD1; V gene: TRBV5-1; J gene: TRBJ2-7; clone size: -; CDR3 DNA: TGCGCCAGCAGCTTGGGGATGACCGGGACAGGGGTAATCTACGAGCAGTACTTC; CDR3 protein: CASSLGMTGTGVIYEQYF